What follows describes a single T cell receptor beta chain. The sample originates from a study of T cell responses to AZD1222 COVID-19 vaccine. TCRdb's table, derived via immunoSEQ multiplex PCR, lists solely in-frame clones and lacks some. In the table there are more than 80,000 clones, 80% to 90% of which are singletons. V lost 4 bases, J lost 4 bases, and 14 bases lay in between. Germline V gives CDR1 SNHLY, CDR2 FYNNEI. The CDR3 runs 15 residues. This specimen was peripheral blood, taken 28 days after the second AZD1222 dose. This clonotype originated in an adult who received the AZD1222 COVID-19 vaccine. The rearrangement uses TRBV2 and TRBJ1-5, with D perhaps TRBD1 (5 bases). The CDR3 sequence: CASSGQRFDNQPQHF. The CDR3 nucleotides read TGTGCCAGCAGTGGACAGCGTTTCGATAATCAGCCCCAGCATTTT.